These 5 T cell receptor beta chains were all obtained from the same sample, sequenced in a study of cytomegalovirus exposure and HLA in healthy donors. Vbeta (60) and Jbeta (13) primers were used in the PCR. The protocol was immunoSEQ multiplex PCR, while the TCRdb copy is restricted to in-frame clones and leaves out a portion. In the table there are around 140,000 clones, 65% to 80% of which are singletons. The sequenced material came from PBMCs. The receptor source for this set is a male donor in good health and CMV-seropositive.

CDR3 bases: TGCAGCGCCGACGTTCGGGATAGCTCTGGAAACACCATATATTTT. This translates into CSADVRDSSGNTIYF. The rearrangement links TRBV29-1 to TRBJ1-3; no clear D. The length of the CDR3 is 15 residues. V was cut by 7 bases and J by 0 bases, with 16 bases left in between. Germline assignment: CDR1 SQVTM and CDR2 ANQGSEA.

CDR3 DNA sequence: TGCGCCAGCAGCCAAGATCTTAGGACAGGGAGTGGCTACACCTTC. Its translation is CASSQDLRTGSGYTF. The chain has TRBV4-1 and TRBJ1-2; 8 bases match TRBD1. This CDR3 comprises 15 residues. J gave up 7 bases and V 0 bases, and 7 bases lay outside the gene matches. Germline CDR1 MGHRA, CDR2 YSYEKL.

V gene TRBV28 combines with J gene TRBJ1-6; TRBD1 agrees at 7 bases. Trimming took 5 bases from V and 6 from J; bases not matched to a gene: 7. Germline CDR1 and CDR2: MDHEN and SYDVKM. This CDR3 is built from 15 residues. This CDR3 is CASSGTGVANSPLHF. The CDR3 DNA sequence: TGTGCCAGCAGTGGAACAGGGGTAGCTAATTCACCCCTCCACTTT.

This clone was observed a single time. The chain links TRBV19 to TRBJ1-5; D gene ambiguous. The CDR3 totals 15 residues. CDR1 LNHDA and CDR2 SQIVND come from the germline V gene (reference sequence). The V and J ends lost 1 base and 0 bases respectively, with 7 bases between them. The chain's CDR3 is CASSIGLHSNQPQHF. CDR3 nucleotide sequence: TGTGCCAGTAGTATAGGGTTACATAGCAATCAGCCCCAGCATTTT.

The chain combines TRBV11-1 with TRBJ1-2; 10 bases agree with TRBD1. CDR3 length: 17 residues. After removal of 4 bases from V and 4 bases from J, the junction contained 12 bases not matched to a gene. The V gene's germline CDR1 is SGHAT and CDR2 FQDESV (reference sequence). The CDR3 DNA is TGTGCCAGCAGCTACAAAGGCGGGACAGGGGCATTCTATGGCTACACCTTC. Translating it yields CASSYKGGTGAFYGYTF.